A few counts support the clone carrying this T cell receptor beta chain. What it recognizes is unknown. It was second doses at about 4 or about 12 weeks that were pooled. The entry originates in a study of T cell responses to AZD1222 COVID-19 vaccine. Whole-study findings and limits: Vaccine-associated CD4 TCRs spanned spike, dominant at 160-218 and 743-854.

Method: immunoSEQ multiplex PCR; TCRdb's copy keeps in-frame clones and lacks some. Among over 150,000 clones listed, roughly 94% were seen once. Per germline, CDR1 GTSNPN and CDR2 SVGIG (reference sequence). This CDR3 comprises 14 residues. Trimming removed 0 bases at V and 1 base at J, with 7 bases between. This chain uses TRBV30 with TRBJ1-5; D is perhaps TRBD1 (5 bases). The receptor was derived from an adult who received the AZD1222 COVID-19 vaccine. Here the sequenced sample was peripheral blood, taken 28 days after the second AZD1222 dose. The CDR3 DNA reads as TGTGCCTGGAGTGTTTCAGGGAGCAATCAGCCCCAGCATTTT. Amino acid sequence: CAWSVSGSNQPQHF.